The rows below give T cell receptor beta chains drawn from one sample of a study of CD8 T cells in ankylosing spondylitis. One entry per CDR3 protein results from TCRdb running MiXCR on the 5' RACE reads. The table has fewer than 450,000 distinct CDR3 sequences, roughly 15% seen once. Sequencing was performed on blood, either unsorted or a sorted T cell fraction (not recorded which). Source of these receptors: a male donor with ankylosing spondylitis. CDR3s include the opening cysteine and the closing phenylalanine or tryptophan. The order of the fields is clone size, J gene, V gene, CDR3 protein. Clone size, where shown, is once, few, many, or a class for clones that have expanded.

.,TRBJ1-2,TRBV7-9,CASSRVMGDSNYGYTF
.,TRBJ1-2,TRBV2,CASSAGRDLGYTF
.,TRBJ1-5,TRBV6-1,CASSTGGSVWSQPQHF
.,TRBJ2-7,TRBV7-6,CASSRDKTYEQYF
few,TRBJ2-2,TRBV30,CAWSPNGGTGELFF
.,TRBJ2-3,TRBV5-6,CASSPLGLAASDTQYF
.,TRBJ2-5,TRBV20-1,CSAGDSGRLEETQYF
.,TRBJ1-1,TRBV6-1,CASSGDGLREAFF
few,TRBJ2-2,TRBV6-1,CASRPEGTKANTGELFF
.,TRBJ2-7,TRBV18,CASSPQSSYEQYF
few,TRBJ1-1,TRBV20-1,CSAPTRMNTEAFF
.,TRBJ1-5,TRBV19,CASSPDSVKVYPQHF
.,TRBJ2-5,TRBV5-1,CASSLGAGGGETQYF
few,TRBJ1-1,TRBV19,CASRPGRDRNTEAFF
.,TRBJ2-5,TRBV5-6,CASSLTLGGFQETQYF
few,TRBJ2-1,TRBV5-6,CASRIGTVNEQFF
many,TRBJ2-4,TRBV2,CASTTSPGQKNIQYF
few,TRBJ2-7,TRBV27,CASSTAGTSGYEQYF
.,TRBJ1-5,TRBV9,CASSVAPNQPQHF
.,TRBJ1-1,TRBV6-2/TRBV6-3,CASRKTPNSAGKNTEAFF
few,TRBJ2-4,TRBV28,CASSFAGQYF
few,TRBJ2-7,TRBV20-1,CSAREGARLDYEQYF
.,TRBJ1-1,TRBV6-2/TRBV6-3,CASSRQGLNTEAFF
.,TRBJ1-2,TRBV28,CASSFPGQGYGYTF
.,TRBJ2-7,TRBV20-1,CSAPGQGHYEQYF
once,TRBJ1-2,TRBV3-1,CASSQGTGDGYTF
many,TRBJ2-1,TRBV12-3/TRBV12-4,CASSSSPRGNEQFF
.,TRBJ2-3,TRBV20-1,CSARDTQYF
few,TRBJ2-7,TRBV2,CASSVRDKGYF
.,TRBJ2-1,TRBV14,CASSRSGAFEQFF
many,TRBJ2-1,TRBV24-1,CATSGEIRANEQFF
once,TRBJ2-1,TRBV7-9,CASSLQRGAYNEQFF
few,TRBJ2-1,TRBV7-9,CASSKERSDEQFF
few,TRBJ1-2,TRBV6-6,CASRDTGVGYTF
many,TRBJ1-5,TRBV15,CATSTELGQLSNQPQHF
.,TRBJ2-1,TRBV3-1,CASSLWGQVDNEQFF
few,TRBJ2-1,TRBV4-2,CASSQEGLAGGEQFF
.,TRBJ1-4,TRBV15,CATSRETGHGEKLFF
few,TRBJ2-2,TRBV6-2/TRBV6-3,CAGGQAPGELFF
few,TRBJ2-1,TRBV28,CASSLFAGNNEQFF
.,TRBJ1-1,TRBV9,CASSVASAGNTEAFF
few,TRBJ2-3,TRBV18,CASSTTSGVTTDTQYF
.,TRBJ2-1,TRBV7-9,CASSSGNSGYNEQFF
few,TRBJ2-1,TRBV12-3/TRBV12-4,CASSLGGTGSHNEQFF
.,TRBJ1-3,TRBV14,CASSQGLPHLGNTIYF
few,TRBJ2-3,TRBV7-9,CASSFGGADTQYF
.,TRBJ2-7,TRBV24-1,CATSADGSYEQYF
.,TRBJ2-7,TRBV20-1,CSASPKGPIYEQYF
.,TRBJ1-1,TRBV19,CASSIGDRNTEAFF
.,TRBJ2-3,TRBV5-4,CASSSGLAERTDTQYF
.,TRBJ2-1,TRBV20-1,CSANRGPGGEQFF
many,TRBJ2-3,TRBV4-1,CASSQEEGITQYF
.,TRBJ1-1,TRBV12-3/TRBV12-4,CASRLPHTEAFF
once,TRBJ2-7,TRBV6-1,CASSSSSAGGSYEQYF
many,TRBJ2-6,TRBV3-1,CASSQGRTSGANVLTF